This entry lists 19 T cell receptor beta chains sequenced from one sample in a study of cytomegalovirus exposure and HLA in healthy donors. In the PCR, 60 Vbeta and 13 Jbeta primers were used. Method: immunoSEQ multiplex PCR; TCRdb's copy keeps in-frame clones and lacks some. The table for this sample gives more than 40,000 clones. Sequencing was performed on PBMCs. The receptors were sampled from a female donor in good health and CMV-seronegative.

The J gene is TRBJ1-2, the V gene TRBV12-5; a possible D gene is TRBD1 (5 bases). Germline V gives CDR1 LGHNT, CDR2 FRNRAP. The CDR3 runs 13 residues. The V and J ends lost 10 bases and 2 bases respectively, with 14 bases between them. CDR3 DNA sequence: TGTGCTATCTGGAAGGGACTAAACTATGGCTACACCTTC. Protein product: CAIWKGLNYGYTF.

The V call is TRBV7-9, the J call TRBJ2-5; maybe TRBD2 (6 bases). V was trimmed by 2 bases and J by 2 bases, leaving 12 bases between them. This CDR3 is 15 amino acids long. CDR1 and CDR2 from the germline V gene are SEHNR and FQNEAQ (reference sequence). The CDR3 region has the DNA TGTGCCAGCAGCTTAATCGGCGGGGCGCAAGAGACCCAGTACTTC. It codes for CASSLIGGAQETQYF. The full variable domain, completed using reference TRBV7-9 and TRBJ2-5, is DTGVSQNPRHKITKRGQNVTFRCDPISEHNRLYWYRQTLGQGPEFLTYFQNEAQLEKSRLLSDRFSAERPKGSFSTLEIQRTEQGDSAMYLCASSLIGGAQETQYFGPGTRLLVL.

The J gene is TRBJ1-2, the V gene TRBV19, with D unresolved. The CDR3 spans 14 residues. With 8 bases removed from V and 6 bases from J, the gap between germline ends came to 19 bases. The germline V gene encodes CDR1 LNHDA and CDR2 SQIVND (reference sequence). The CDR3 is CASSIVAPTNGYTF. The DNA for the CDR3 is TGTGCCAGTTCTATAGTGGCCCCCACAAATGGCTACACCTTC.

As regards this clone: Other nucleotide sequences in the sample specify the same CDR3. The rearrangement joins TRBV4-3 to TRBJ2-7, with a weak D call TRBD1 (6 bases). Trimming cost V 2 bases and J 0 bases, with 8 bases left between them. The CDR3 totals 14 residues. CDR1 LGHNA and CDR2 YSLEER come from the germline V gene. The CDR3 is CASSQMDSSYEQYF. CDR3 bases: TGCGCCAGCAGCCAAATGGACAGCTCCTACGAGCAGTACTTC.

V and J are TRBV6-5 and TRBJ2-5; D remains unclear. CDR3 length: 15 amino acids. Per the germline V gene, CDR1 is MNHEY and CDR2 is SVGAGI. The V gene lost 2 bases and the J gene lost 0 bases, with 10 bases spanning the gap. The CDR3 loop is CASSYSILNQETQYF. CDR3 sequence (DNA): TGTGCCAGCAGTTACAGCATCCTCAACCAAGAGACCCAGTACTTC.

CDR3 sequence: CASSPTGTGDQPQHF. In nucleotides, the CDR3 is TGCGCCAGCAGCCCGACAGGGACGGGGGATCAGCCCCAGCATTTT. The V call is TRBV4-3, the J call TRBJ1-5, with 7 bases lining up with TRBD1. The CDR3 runs to 15 residues. The V and J ends lost 4 bases and 5 bases, in that order; junction bases with no gene match: 8. The V gene's germline CDR1 is LGHNA and CDR2 YSLEER.

V is TRBV9 and J is TRBJ2-2; 12 bases align to TRBD2. Germline V gene sequence: CDR1 SGDLS, CDR2 YYNGEE. V trimming: 3 bases; J trimming: 6 bases; junction bases outside the gene matches: 6. The CDR3 has 16 amino acids. CDR3 coding DNA: TGTGCCAGCAGCGATACTAGCGGGGGGTTAGCCGGGGAGCTGTTTTTT. Protein: CASSDTSGGLAGELFF.

The V gene is TRBV15, the J gene TRBJ2-7; D unresolved. CDR3 length: 13 residues. The ends were cut back, 6 bases at V and 2 bases at J, with 11 bases in the middle. Germline V gene lookup returns CDR1 LNHNV and CDR2 YYDKDF (reference sequence). The CDR3 DNA reads as TGTGCCACCAGGGAGAGTCAAACCTACGAGCAGTACTTC. Its translation is CATRESQTYEQYF.

The chain links TRBV18 to TRBJ2-5; TRBD1 matches at 8 bases. The germline gives CDR1 KGHSH, CDR2 LQKENI. This CDR3 is 16 amino acids long. J gave up 4 bases and V 8 bases, and 15 bases lay outside the gene matches. The CDR3 region has the DNA TGTGCCAGCGCACAATCCTCAGGGGGCGGTGGAGAGACCCAGTACTTC. Amino acids: CASAQSSGGGGETQYF. Full variable domain (remainder filled in from reference TRBV18 and TRBJ2-5): NAGVMQNPRHLVRRRGQEARLRCSPMKGHSHVYWYRQLPEEGLKFMVYLQKENIIDESGMPKERFSAEFPKEGPSILRIQQVVRGDSAAYFCASAQSSGGGGETQYFGPGTRLLVL.

V usage is TRBV7-9 and J usage is TRBJ1-4, with 9 bases identical to TRBD1. The CDR3 sequence is 15 residues long. V lost 5 bases to trimming and J lost 5 bases; unmatched junction nucleotides: 6. Germline V gives CDR1 SEHNR, CDR2 FQNEAQ (reference sequence). DNA for the CDR3: TGTGCCAGCAGCCATAACAGGGGGCCCAATGAAAAACTGTTTTTT. Translated: CASSHNRGPNEKLFF.

J is TRBJ1-5 and V is TRBV30, with D unresolved. V was cut by 0 bases and J by 0 bases, with 6 bases left in between. The germline V gene encodes CDR1 GTSNPN and CDR2 SVGIG (reference sequence). This CDR3 contains 14 residues. The CDR3, as DNA: TGTGCCTGGAGTGTGTCCAGTAGCAATCAGCCCCAGCATTTT. Amino acids: CAWSVSSSNQPQHF.

The chain carries TRBV5-4 and TRBJ1-2; 8 nucleotides agree with TRBD1. Germline CDR1 and CDR2: SGHNT and YYREEE (reference sequence). The CDR3 loop spans 15 amino acids. Germline trimming cut 4 bases from V and 7 bases from J; bases unmatched to any gene: 12. CDR3 region: CASSPQQGGLLGYTF. CDR3 nucleotides: TGTGCCAGCAGCCCGCAACAGGGGGGTCTCCTTGGCTACACCTTC.

This chain uses TRBV29-1 with TRBJ2-3, with 9 bases identical to TRBD2. Germline V gene sequence: CDR1 SQVTM, CDR2 ANQGSEA. J gave up 4 bases and V 4 bases, and 6 bases lay outside the gene matches. The CDR3 runs 14 residues. The CDR3 DNA reads TGCAGCGTTGTAGGGACTAGCAGGTCAGATACGCAGTATTTT. Its translation: CSVVGTSRSDTQYF.

V is TRBV5-5 and J is TRBJ1-6, with 8 bases matching TRBD1. J lost 9 bases, V lost 4 bases, and 6 bases had no gene match. This CDR3 region has 14 residues. Germline CDR1 and CDR2: SGHKS and YYEKEE (reference sequence). For the CDR3, the DNA is TGTGCCAGCAGCGCAGGGGGCTTTGGTTCACCCCTCCACTTT. It translates to CASSAGGFGSPLHF.

V usage is TRBV7-8 and J usage is TRBJ1-1, with 7 bases lining up with TRBD1. The V segment lost 5 bases and the J segment 10 bases; nucleotides outside the gene matches: 13. Germline CDR1 and CDR2: SGHVS and FQNEAQ. The CDR3 covers 14 residues. This CDR3 reads CASSRDRAPTGAFF. The DNA for the CDR3 is TGTGCCAGCAGCCGAGACAGGGCCCCCACAGGAGCTTTCTTT.

This chain links TRBV2 with TRBJ1-2; tentatively, D is TRBD1 (5 bases). Germline CDR1 SNHLY, CDR2 FYNNEI. The V end was cut by 6 bases, the J end by 5 bases, with 10 bases between. The CDR3 sequence is 12 residues long. The CDR3 loop reads CASRGGAYGYTF. The CDR3 DNA follows: TGTGCCAGCAGAGGCGGGGCATATGGCTACACCTTC.

The CDR3 reads CASIPISITGGATEAFF. The CDR3, as DNA: TGTGCCAGTATCCCCATTAGCATAACAGGAGGGGCCACTGAAGCTTTCTTT. This rearrangement joins TRBV19 to TRBJ1-1, with a weak D call TRBD1 (5 bases). The ends were cut back, 7 bases at V and 4 bases at J, with 25 bases in the middle. The CDR3 loop spans 17 amino acids. Per the germline V gene, CDR1 is LNHDA and CDR2 is SQIVND (reference sequence).

V is TRBV19 and J is TRBJ2-1; TRBD2 aligns across 7 bases. The CDR3 extends over 16 amino acids. Trimming removed 2 bases from V and 9 bases from J; junction bases left unmatched: 13. CDR1 LNHDA and CDR2 SQIVND come from the germline V gene (reference sequence). CDR3 DNA sequence: TGTGCCAGTAGTATACCCCTTAGGCCGGGGGAGGGTGAGCAGTTCTTC. This translates into CASSIPLRPGEGEQFF.

The chain has TRBV6-1 and TRBJ1-1, with TRBD1 identical over 10 bases. This CDR3 has 13 amino acids. The germline CDR1 and CDR2 sequences are MNHNS and SASEGT. V was clipped by 6 bases and J by 5 bases; unmatched bases: 3. The CDR3 DNA is TGTGCCAGCAGAGGGACAGGGGTGACTGAAGCTTTCTTT. Amino acid sequence: CASRGTGVTEAFF.